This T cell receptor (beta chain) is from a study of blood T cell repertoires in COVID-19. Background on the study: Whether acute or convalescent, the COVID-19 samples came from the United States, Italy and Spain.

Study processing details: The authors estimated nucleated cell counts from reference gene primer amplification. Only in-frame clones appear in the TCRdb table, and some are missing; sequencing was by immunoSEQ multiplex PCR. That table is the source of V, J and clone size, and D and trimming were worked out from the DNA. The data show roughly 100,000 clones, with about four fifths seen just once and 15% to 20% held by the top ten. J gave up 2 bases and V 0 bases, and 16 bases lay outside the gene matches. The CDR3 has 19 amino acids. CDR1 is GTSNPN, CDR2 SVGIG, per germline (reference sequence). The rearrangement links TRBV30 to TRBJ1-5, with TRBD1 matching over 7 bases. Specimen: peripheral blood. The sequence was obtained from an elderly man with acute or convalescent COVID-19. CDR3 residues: CAWSVRFGRGPGGNQPQHF. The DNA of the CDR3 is TGTGCCTGGAGTGTACGCTTTGGAAGGGGGCCCGGGGGCAATCAGCCCCAGCATTTT.